These 16 T cell receptor beta chains were sequenced from one sample in a study of cytomegalovirus exposure and HLA in healthy donors. Assay: immunoSEQ multiplex PCR; the TCRdb copy retains only in-frame clones and omits some. This sample has about 72,000 clones, with 85% to 95% found just once. The sample consisted of PBMCs. The receptor source for this set is a woman between 18 and 29 years old in good health and CMV-seronegative.

This clone is a singleton in its sample. The gene calls are TRBV7-9 and TRBJ1-2; TRBD1 is a possible D gene (6 bases). The CDR3 loop spans 10 amino acids. Germline CDR1 reads SEHNR; CDR2 reads FQNEAQ (reference sequence). V lost 5 bases, J lost 13 bases, and 11 bases lay in between. As DNA, the CDR3 is TGTGCCAGCAGCGTTAGGGGGAGCACCTTC. This gives the protein CASSVRGSTF.

This rearrangement joins TRBV28 to TRBJ2-7, with 8 bases aligning to TRBD1. CDR3 length: 15 residues. Germline trimming cut 2 bases from V and 7 bases from J; bases unmatched to any gene: 10. Germline V gene sequence: CDR1 MDHEN, CDR2 SYDVKM. The CDR3 reads CASSLGAGGGGEQYF. As DNA, the CDR3 is TGTGCCAGCAGTTTAGGGGCAGGGGGCGGAGGGGAGCAGTACTTC.

The chain joins TRBV2 to TRBJ1-5; 9 bases agree with TRBD1. Per germline, CDR1 SNHLY and CDR2 FYNNEI. V gave up 5 bases and J gave up 2 bases; unmatched junction bases: 4. CDR3 length equals 15 residues. The chain's CDR3 is CASSTGGAGNQPQHF. CDR3 DNA sequence: TGTGCCAGCAGTACAGGGGGCGCAGGCAATCAGCCCCAGCATTTT.

This chain joins TRBV4-1 and TRBJ2-3, with D possibly matching TRBD2 (6 bases). This CDR3 spans 17 amino acids. Trimming shortened V by 3 bases and J by 4 bases, and 20 bases separated the two germline ends. Germline V gene lookup returns CDR1 MGHRA and CDR2 YSYEKL. The CDR3, as DNA: TGCGCCAGCAGCCAGTTTGCCCGGGGGAACTTCGCAGATACGCAGTATTTT. This translates into CASSQFARGNFADTQYF.

Regarding this clone: This CDR3 is also generated by other DNA sequences in the sample. This CDR3 reads CASSLRGTGNTEAFF. CDR3 DNA: TGTGCCAGCAGTCTTCGGGGGACGGGTAACACTGAAGCTTTCTTT. This sequence joins TRBV27 and TRBJ1-1; the D gene is possibly TRBD1 (5 bases). Germline CDR1 MNHEY, CDR2 SMNVEV (reference sequence). V lost 5 bases, J lost 2 bases, and 15 bases lay in between. This CDR3 region has 15 residues.

This clone was detected once. V and J are TRBV7-2 and TRBJ1-4; tentatively, D is TRBD1 (5 bases). V was trimmed by 0 bases and J by 8 bases, leaving 10 bases between them. The CDR3 totals 14 residues. Germline loops: CDR1 SGHTA, CDR2 FQGNSA. This chain's CDR3 is CASSLAGGGEKLFF. CDR3 coding DNA: TGTGCCAGCAGCTTAGCGGGTGGGGGGGAAAAACTGTTTTTT.

The V gene is TRBV27, the J gene TRBJ1-1; 10 positions agree with TRBD1. The CDR3 runs 18 residues. With 1 base clipped from V and 0 bases from J, the junction kept 8 bases outside the gene matches. The germline CDR1 and CDR2 sequences are MNHEY and SMNVEV (reference sequence). CDR3 nucleotides: TGTGCCAGCAGTTTATTTCCGGGACAGGGGTCCGTGAACACTGAAGCTTTCTTT. Residues: CASSLFPGQGSVNTEAFF.

The chain recombines TRBV28 with TRBJ1-1, with a tentative D call TRBD1 (5 bases). The CDR3 is 14 amino acids. Trimming took 6 bases from V and 2 from J, leaving 13 bases between them. From germline, CDR1 is MDHEN and CDR2 SYDVKM. In nucleotides, the CDR3 is TGTGCCAGCAGCTCCTCAGGGCCCAACACTGAAGCTTTCTTT. Its translation is CASSSSGPNTEAFF.

V is TRBV28 and J is TRBJ1-2, with D unresolved. Germline V gene lookup returns CDR1 MDHEN and CDR2 SYDVKM. This CDR3 spans 13 amino acids. CDR3 DNA sequence: TGTGCGATCAAAGATCGGCGGATCTATGGCTACACCTTC. Translating it yields CAIKDRRIYGYTF.

The chain carries TRBV7-2 and TRBJ1-2; D remains unclear. The CDR3 runs to 13 residues. V lost 2 bases to trimming and J lost 6 bases, with 10 bases between them. Germline V gene lookup returns CDR1 SGHTA and CDR2 FQGNSA. The DNA for the CDR3 is TGTGCCAGCAGCTTATCAACCCGGGATGGCTACACCTTC. Encoded protein: CASSLSTRDGYTF.

The CDR3: CASSVVAGSGYGYTF. DNA of the CDR3: TGTGCCAGCAGCGTAGTTGCGGGGAGCGGCTATGGCTACACCTTC. The chain is built from TRBV9 and TRBJ1-2; D unclear. V lost 0 bases, J lost 4 bases, and 13 bases lay in between. The CDR3 sequence is 15 residues long. Germline V gene lookup returns CDR1 SGDLS and CDR2 YYNGEE.

The rearrangement joins TRBV14 to TRBJ2-2; TRBD2 might be the D (5 bases). This CDR3 is 13 amino acids long. Germline loops: CDR1 SGHDN, CDR2 FVKESK. The V gene lost 4 bases and the J gene lost 6 bases, with 9 bases spanning the gap. CDR3: CASSLLGPGELFF. CDR3 coding DNA: TGTGCCAGCAGCCTACTAGGACCCGGGGAGCTGTTTTTT.

V gene TRBV5-1 combines with J gene TRBJ2-7; 12 bases fit TRBD1. CDR3 length equals 15 residues. J gave up 4 bases and V 4 bases, and 6 bases lay outside the gene matches. CDR1 SGHRS and CDR2 YFSETQ come from the germline V gene. The CDR3 nucleotides read TGCGCCAGCAGCCCCCAGGGACAGGGGGCGTACGAGCAGTACTTC. Protein product: CASSPQGQGAYEQYF.

The gene calls are TRBV29-1 and TRBJ2-5; TRBD1 aligns across 8 bases. CDR3 length: 13 amino acids. The germline gives CDR1 SQVTM, CDR2 ANQGSEA. The J segment lost 5 bases and the V segment lost 5 bases, leaving 7 bases of the junction unmatched. The CDR3 reads CSVHPTGAETQYF. DNA of the CDR3: TGCAGCGTTCACCCGACAGGGGCCGAGACCCAGTACTTC.

The V and J genes are TRBV14 and TRBJ2-7, with a weak D call TRBD2 (5 bases). V lost 1 base and J 3 bases, leaving 13 bases between the germline ends. This CDR3 has 15 amino acids. CDR1 is SGHDN, CDR2 FVKESK, per germline. The CDR3 coding sequence is TGTGCCAGCAGCCAAGGGCAGCCTCGGGACTACGAGCAGTACTTC. It is translated as CASSQGQPRDYEQYF.

This sequence joins TRBV5-4 and TRBJ1-4; TRBD1 matches at 9 bases. The CDR3 length is 14 residues. Trimming removed 3 bases from V and 8 bases from J; junction bases left unmatched: 5. Germline values: CDR1 SGHNT, CDR2 YYREEE (reference sequence). CDR3 sequence: CASSSTGGREKLFF. The CDR3 bases are TGTGCCAGCAGCTCAACAGGGGGCAGGGAAAAACTGTTTTTT.